This entry describes one TCR beta chain. The clone's antigen remains unknown. No quality values exist for individual bases; no much larger clone is one base distant. Trimming leaves V shorter by 6 bases and J shorter by 5 bases, with the junction holding 4 bases beyond the gene matches. CDR1 and CDR2, looked up from the germline V gene, are MNHEY and SVGAGI. The CDR3, cysteine through phenylalanine, is 13 amino acids long. This entry keeps only the CDR3 DNA: 39 bases, framed from base 1. This record comes from a study of beta chain features in type 1 diabetes (dated by TCRdb to the late 2010s). Regarding the study in general: Mean age, gender distribution, total cell number and subset yield were not different between patients and healthy donors. The study compared TCRB repertoires of sorted circulating CD4+ T cell subsets between recently diagnosed type 1 diabetes patients and matched healthy donors. Regulatory and stem cell-like memory subsets were obtained from only 8 patients and roughly 8 healthy donors, while naive and central memory subsets were obtained from all 28 donors. Across all samples, some 110,000,000 sorted cells were examined, and cell number per subset correlated strongly with RNA yield.

From each donor, a single peripheral blood sample of approximately 0.11 L on average was drawn into heparinised tubes. Using a panel that included CD45RO, CCR7, CD25, CD127, CD95 and CD27, naive, central memory, regulatory and stem cell-like memory CD4+ T cells were sorted on a BD FACSAria II. Purity was above 98% for every sorted population. PBMCs were separated immediately by Lymphoprep density gradient centrifugation and were stained directly, without being cultured. To minimize batch effects, samples were stained and sorted in pairs, one healthy donor with one patient per experiment. The entire amount of isolated RNA was reverse transcribed using the High Capacity cDNA Reverse Transcription Kit, so the sequenced TCRB transcripts were expressed ones. Deep immunoSEQ sequencing was performed on naive, central memory and regulatory T cell samples, with an average of about 4 million total reads per sample. Sorted cells were lysed in RLT buffer and RNA was extracted with DNase-treated RNeasy Micro or Mini kits, depending on cell number. Each cell subset was processed separately to prevent cross-contamination, with patient and healthy donor samples processed together. The immunoSEQ multiplex PCR was used to amplify TCRB sequences from cDNA, yielding 87-bp fragments that span the CDR3 region. Amplicons were sequenced on the Illumina HiSeq platform. In the source study's methods: PCR bias was computationally corrected using synthetic template baselines, reads within Hamming distance 2 were collapsed, and singletons that could not be merged were discarded. Reads were aligned against IMGT so that V, D and J genes, CDR3 length and insertions or deletions at six rearrangement sites could be assigned. Within each subset, clonotype counts were normalized to sorted cell number, after which true diversity and Gini coefficients were computed with the tcR R package. Repertoire sharing was quantified using the overlap coefficient calculated on TCRB nucleotide sequences. As stored in TCRdb, this immuneACCESS dataset retains in-frame rearrangements with V and J assigned. A fraction of the clones does not appear; measured against another copy, unresolved V genes explain less than half of the discrepancy, and the remainder lacks a known reason. V and J calls and clone size are those listed in that table; D and trimming were worked out from the DNA. The table for this sample lists some 160,000 clones; 9% to 10% of them were counted only once. The ten largest clonotypes hold roughly 0.7% of the sample.

The research as a whole found: Naive, central memory and regulatory TCRB repertoires appeared to be more similar among patients than among healthy donors. Shorter templates might be favored by PCR, yet because patient and control samples were amplified and corrected together, any such skew would affect both groups equally. Type 1 diabetes patients showed a moderate but significant shortening of TCRB CDR3 length in all four CD4+ subsets. Because cDNA rather than genomic DNA was sequenced, highly expressing activated cells could have been over-represented, although no difference in activation and CD3 levels was found between groups. Patients with type 1 diabetes made fewer insertions and deleted more nucleotides at VDJ recombination sites, implying thymic rearrangement abnormalities. Only small numbers of individuals were included in the HLA sub-analyses, which left unresolved whether HLA type had any influence on TCRB rearrangement.

This TCR was recovered from a woman younger than 45 with type 1 diabetes. Material for sequencing was central memory CD4+ T cells from blood. This chain is built from TRBV6-5 and TRBJ2-5; 9 bases in between match TRBD2. The sequenced DNA is TGTGCCAGCAGGCGGGAGGGCGTGGAGACCCAGTACTTC. Its amino acids are CASRREGVETQYF.